This is a list of T cell receptor beta chains from one sample in a study of cytomegalovirus exposure and HLA in healthy donors. Profiling relied on immunoSEQ multiplex PCR, and the TCRdb table lists in-frame clones only, not all of them. In the table there are approximately 120,000 clones, 70% to 80% of which are singletons. The specimen was PBMCs. Receptor source: a man aged 45-65 years in good health and CMV-seronegative. The CDR3 runs from the conserved cysteine through the conserved F or W. The order of the fields is CDR3 protein, CDR3 DNA, D gene, V gene, J gene, clone size. A D gene is named only where the DNA matches it firmly. Clone size is given for some rows only: seen once, a few or many times, or a class if the clone is expanded.

CASSYIGRAEAFF	TGTGCCAGCAGTTACATTGGGAGGGCTGAAGCTTTCTTT	.	TRBV6-6	TRBJ1-1	once
CASSLTSGNYEQYF	TGTGCCAGCAGCTTAACGAGCGGGAACTACGAGCAGTACTTC	TRBD2	TRBV7-8	TRBJ2-7	once
CASSDPGGNSGELFF	TGCGCCAGCAGTGACCCGGGGGGAAATTCCGGGGAGCTGTTTTTT	TRBD2	TRBV10-1	TRBJ2-2	.
CSAGERLGYTF	TGCAGTGCCGGGGAACGTCTCGGCTACACCTTC	.	TRBV20-1	TRBJ1-2	.
CASSADVGVTDTQYF	TGTGCCAGCAGCGCCGACGTAGGGGTCACAGATACGCAGTATTTT	.	TRBV9	TRBJ2-3	.
CASSYSIQSNQPQHF	TGTGCCAGCAGTTACTCGATCCAGAGCAATCAGCCCCAGCATTTT	.	TRBV6-5	TRBJ1-5	.
CASSLSRTSGDLTDTQYF	TGTGCCAGCAGCTTATCCCGGACTAGCGGGGACCTCACAGATACGCAGTATTTT	TRBD2	TRBV7-9	TRBJ2-3	once
CASRIPTGQGGGYTF	TGTGCCAGCAGAATACCAACGGGACAGGGAGGTGGCTACACCTTC	TRBD1	TRBV28	TRBJ1-2	.
CASSLSQGRTEAFF	TGTGCCAGCAGTTTAAGCCAGGGGCGGACTGAAGCTTTCTTT	.	TRBV27	TRBJ1-1	.
CASSVGSGGASDTQYF	TGTGCCAGCAGCGTAGGTAGCGGGGGGGCCTCAGATACGCAGTATTTT	TRBD2	TRBV9	TRBJ2-3	.
CASSLEGTVTYGYTF	TGTGCCAGCAGCTTAGAGGGGACAGTAACCTATGGCTACACCTTC	TRBD1	TRBV11-2	TRBJ1-2	.
CASSLSAQNTEAFF	TGCGCCAGCAGCTTGTCTGCGCAGAACACTGAAGCTTTCTTT	.	TRBV5-1	TRBJ1-1	.
CASSRWETQYF	TGTGCCAGCAGCCGGTGGGAGACCCAGTACTTC	.	TRBV2	TRBJ2-5	once
CASSIQRGAGDTQYF	TGTGCCAGTAGTATCCAGCGGGGGGCGGGAGATACGCAGTATTTT	TRBD2	TRBV19	TRBJ2-3	.
CASRPTGKYNEQFF	TGTGCCAGCAGACCGACGGGAAAATACAATGAGCAGTTCTTC	.	TRBV28	TRBJ2-1	.
CASSLLGGLNTEAFF	TGTGCCAGCAGCTTACTCGGGGGGTTAAACACTGAAGCTTTCTTT	.	TRBV7-2	TRBJ1-1	.
CASSSTSGVLREQFF	TGTGCCAGCAGCTCAACTAGCGGGGTTTTGAGAGAGCAGTTCTTC	TRBD2	TRBV7-3	TRBJ2-1	.
CASSDTDRESEQYF	TGTGCCAGCAGTGATACCGACAGGGAGAGCGAGCAGTACTTC	TRBD1	TRBV2	TRBJ2-7	.
CASSLYGTDYNYGYTF	TGTGCCAGCAGTCTATACGGGACAGATTATAACTATGGCTACACCTTC	TRBD1	TRBV27	TRBJ1-2	.
CASSQDQGGTGDTQYF	TGTGCCAGCAGCCAAGATCAAGGGGGTACAGGAGATACGCAGTATTTT	.	TRBV4-2	TRBJ2-3	once
CASRGALYGYTF	TGCGCCAGCAGAGGGGCCCTCTATGGCTACACCTTC	.	TRBV4-1	TRBJ1-2	.